This is a list of T cell receptor beta chains from one sample in a study of early T cells in non-severe SARS-CoV-2 infection. One entry per CDR3 protein results from TCRdb running MiXCR on the 5' RACE reads. This table holds about 80,000 distinct CDR3 sequences, over 9% found once. The material sequenced was whole blood. These receptors originate from an adult who was a healthcare worker with PCR-confirmed SARS-CoV-2 infection or an uninfected control (not recorded which). CDR3s include the opening cysteine and the closing phenylalanine or tryptophan. The D gene is left open where the match is weak. Rows give clone size only sometimes, using once, few, many, or a class for an expanded clone.

12	TRBV29-1	TRBD1	many	TRBJ1-1	CSARDSNTEAFF	TGCAGCGCGCGGGACAGCAACACTGAAGCTTTCTTT
13	TRBV20-1	TRBD1	-	TRBJ1-4	CSANRQGSEKLFF	TGCAGTGCTAACCGACAGGGGAGTGAAAAACTGTTTTTT
13	TRBV30	TRBD1	many	TRBJ1-1	CAWRDRTHTEAFF	TGTGCCTGGAGGGACAGGACGCACACTGAAGCTTTCTTT
13	TRBV18	-	few	TRBJ1-5	CASSPSANQPQHF	TGTGCCAGCTCACCTTCCGCCAATCAGCCCCAGCATTTT
12	TRBV20-1	-	few	TRBJ1-1	CSASQGNTEAFF	TGCAGTGCTTCTCAGGGCAACACTGAAGCTTTCTTT
14	TRBV7-2	-	-	TRBJ1-1	CASSPIELNTEAFF	TGTGCCAGCAGCCCGATTGAGTTGAACACTGAAGCTTTCTTT
13	TRBV10-3	-	-	TRBJ2-1	CAISELGGGEQFF	TGTGCCATCAGTGAACTCGGGGGCGGTGAGCAGTTCTTC
14	TRBV11-2	-	many	TRBJ2-3	CASSLARVTDTQYF	TGTGCCAGCAGCTTAGCCCGGGTTACAGATACGCAGTATTTT
15	TRBV6-1	-	few	TRBJ2-7	CASREGPTEAYEQYF	TGTGCCAGCAGGGAGGGACCAACCGAGGCCTACGAGCAGTACTTC
14	TRBV6-5	-	many	TRBJ1-1	CASRTRLMNTEAFF	TGTGCCAGCAGGACAAGACTCATGAACACTGAAGCTTTCTTT
15	TRBV6-6	TRBD1	few	TRBJ1-4	CASSIQGDPHEKLFF	TGTGCCAGCAGTATCCAGGGGGACCCCCATGAAAAACTGTTTTTT
14	TRBV25-1	-	-	TRBJ2-7	CASNPSRGLYEQYF	TGTGCCAGCAACCCTAGCCGGGGCCTCTACGAGCAGTACTTC
14	TRBV5-1	-	-	TRBJ1-6	CASSLGRNNSPLHF	TGCGCCAGCAGCTTGGGACGAAATAATTCACCCCTCCACTTT
16	TRBV6-8	-	-	TRBJ2-1	CASTMARATPCNEQFF	TGTGCCAGCACCATGGCCCGCGCCACGCCCTGCAATGAGCAGTTCTTC
15	TRBV29-1	-	many	TRBJ2-6	CSVRTYLSGANVLTF	TGCAGCGTCAGGACATACCTGTCTGGGGCCAACGTCCTGACTTTC
11	TRBV12-3/TRBV12-4	-	few	TRBJ2-3	CASSPKRTQYF	TGTGCCAGCAGTCCCAAGCGTACGCAGTATTTT
15	TRBV7-2	-	-	TRBJ2-5	CASSLASVGLETQYF	TGTGCCAGCAGCTTAGCGTCGGTAGGGCTAGAGACCCAGTACTTC
15	TRBV12-3/TRBV12-4	-	few	TRBJ2-1	CATVRGHPTYNEQFF	TGTGCCACCGTTCGGGGACATCCTACCTACAATGAGCAGTTCTTC
13	TRBV12-3/TRBV12-4	-	-	TRBJ2-7	CASSFEATNEQYF	TGTGCCAGCAGTTTTGAAGCAACCAACGAGCAGTACTTC
17	TRBV20-1	TRBD1	few	TRBJ1-1	CSARDVPGQWANTEAFF	TGCAGTGCTAGAGACGTACCGGGACAGTGGGCGAACACTGAAGCTTTCTTT
16	TRBV7-3	-	-	TRBJ2-3	CASSLGLIISTDTQYF	TGTGCCAGCAGCTTAGGACTAATAATCAGCACAGATACGCAGTATTTT
17	TRBV12-3/TRBV12-4	TRBD1	-	TRBJ2-6	CASSFAQGAAGANVLTF	TGTGCCAGCAGTTTTGCACAGGGGGCAGCAGGGGCCAACGTCCTGACTTTC
13	TRBV10-2	-	few	TRBJ2-1	CASSSTAPGEQFF	TGCGCCAGCAGCTCGACGGCGCCGGGTGAGCAGTTCTTC
15	TRBV9	-	-	TRBJ2-3	CASSVGQTATDTQYF	TGTGCCAGCAGCGTAGGGCAGACTGCCACAGATACGCAGTATTTT
14	TRBV18	-	-	TRBJ1-1	CASSPGPLPTEAFF	TGTGCCAGCTCACCCGGACCCCTCCCCACTGAAGCTTTCTTT
14	TRBV5-1	-	few	TRBJ2-5	CASSWGPLQETQYF	TGCGCCAGCAGCTGGGGACCGCTCCAAGAGACCCAGTACTTC
14	TRBV12-3/TRBV12-4	TRBD1	many	TRBJ1-2	CASSQQGRPYGYTF	TGTGCCAGCAGCCAACAGGGGCGCCCCTATGGCTACACCTTC
13	TRBV7-9	TRBD2	medium-sized	TRBJ2-3	CASSHLLANTQYF	TGTGCCAGCAGCCACCTACTAGCGAATACGCAGTATTTT
15	TRBV5-1	-	many	TRBJ1-1	CASSFLPDSDTEAFF	TGCGCCAGCAGCTTTTTACCGGATTCGGACACTGAAGCTTTCTTT
18	TRBV20-1	TRBD1	few	TRBJ1-6	CSARVSGTVSSYNSPLHF	TGCAGTGCTAGGGTATCCGGGACAGTCAGCTCCTATAATTCACCCCTCCACTTT
16	TRBV10-3	-	many	TRBJ1-3	CAISESESFSGNTIYF	TGTGCCATCAGTGAGTCGGAGTCTTTCTCTGGAAACACCATATATTTT
15	TRBV3-1	-	-	TRBJ1-5	CASSPTGNQDQPQHF	TGTGCCAGCAGTCCAACGGGAAATCAGGATCAGCCCCAGCATTTT
13	TRBV7-6	-	-	TRBJ1-1	CASSFDGADEAFF	TGTGCCAGCAGCTTCGATGGGGCAGATGAAGCTTTCTTT
18	TRBV6-6	-	few	TRBJ2-1	CASSTNGGGAMTGNEQFF	TGTGCCAGCAGTACCAACGGGGGAGGAGCCATGACGGGGAATGAGCAGTTCTTC
14	TRBV20-1	TRBD2	many	TRBJ2-1	CSASQRGDYNEQFF	TGCAGTGCTAGCCAGCGGGGGGATTACAATGAGCAGTTCTTC
14	TRBV21-1	-	few	TRBJ2-7	CASSKGVPAYEQYF	TGTGCCAGCAGCAAAGGAGTCCCCGCCTACGAGCAGTACTTC
17	TRBV7-9	-	many	TRBJ1-4	CASSSLFSGAEDEKLFF	TGTGCCAGCAGCTCCCTGTTCTCGGGGGCAGAGGATGAAAAACTGTTTTTT
14	TRBV5-1	-	-	TRBJ2-7	CASSFGTGTYEQHF	-
15	TRBV6-1	-	many	TRBJ1-6	CASSLQASPDAPLHF	TGTGCCAGCAGTCTACAGGCTAGTCCGGATGCACCCCTCCACTTT
16	TRBV15	-	many	TRBJ1-4	CATSRDLSEGGEKLFF	TGTGCCACCAGCAGAGATCTAAGCGAGGGAGGCGAAAAACTGTTTTTT
17	TRBV7-6	-	few	TRBJ2-2	CASSRGTAGLNTGELFF	TGTGCCAGCAGCCGGGGGACAGCCGGATTGAACACCGGGGAGCTGTTTTTT
10	TRBV6-5	-	-	TRBJ1-1	CASGEIEAFF	TGTGCCAGCGGGGAGATTGAAGCTTTCTTT
15	TRBV12-5	TRBD1	-	TRBJ1-5	CASGPGTGYLQPQHF	TGTGCTAGTGGTCCCGGGACAGGGTATCTTCAGCCCCAGCATTTT